This T cell receptor (beta chain) stems from a study of blood T cell repertoires in COVID-19. The germline V gene has CDR1 MNHEY and CDR2 SVGAGI. This CDR3 comprises 15 residues. The junction had 8 bases not matched to a gene; V was cut back by 5 bases and J by 4 bases. Methods used by the authors: Reference gene primer amplification gave estimated nucleated cell counts. Measured with immunoSEQ multiplex PCR; TCRdb has only the in-frame clones, and not every one. From that table come the V and J calls and clone size; the DNA was used to work out D and trimming. The sample lists under 110,000 clones, about 80% occurring once.

This receptor was taken from a woman aged 55 to 70 with acute or convalescent COVID-19. V is TRBV6-5 and J is TRBJ1-5; TRBD1 aligns across 7 bases. The sequencing sample was made of peripheral blood. The CDR3 loop reads CASSPPGRGNQPQHF. The CDR3 DNA reads as TGTGCCAGCAGTCCCCCCGGCAGGGGGAATCAGCCCCAGCATTTT.